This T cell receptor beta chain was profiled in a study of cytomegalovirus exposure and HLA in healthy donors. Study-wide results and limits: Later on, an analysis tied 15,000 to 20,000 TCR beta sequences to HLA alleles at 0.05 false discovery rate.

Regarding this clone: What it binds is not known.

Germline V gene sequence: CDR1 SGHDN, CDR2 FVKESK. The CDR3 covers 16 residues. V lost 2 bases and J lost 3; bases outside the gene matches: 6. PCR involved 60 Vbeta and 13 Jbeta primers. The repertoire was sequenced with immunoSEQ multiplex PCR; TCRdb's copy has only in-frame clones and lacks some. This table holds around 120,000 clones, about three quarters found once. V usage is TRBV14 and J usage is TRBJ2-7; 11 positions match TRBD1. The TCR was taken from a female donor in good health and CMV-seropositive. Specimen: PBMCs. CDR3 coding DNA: TGTGCCAGCAGCCAATTCGGGACAGGGGGACTCTACGAGCAGTACTTC. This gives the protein CASSQFGTGGLYEQYF.